This is a list of T cell receptor beta chains from one sample in a study of blood T cell repertoires in COVID-19. The assay was immunoSEQ multiplex PCR, and TCRdb's table has in-frame clones only and misses some. The sample records fewer than 300,000 clones, roughly 80% being singletons. Input material: peripheral blood. Receptors were obtained from a woman in her seventies with active or convalescent COVID-19. The CDR3 runs from the conserved cysteine through the conserved F or W. A D gene is named only where the DNA matches it firmly. The size field is filled for only some rows; it gives once, few, many or a size class.

>.|TRBV28|TRBD1|TRBJ1-2
CASSPGGALPGYTF
>.|TRBV3-1/TRBV3-2|.|TRBJ2-1
CASSHKYNEQFF
>.|TRBV5-1|.|TRBJ1-1
CASSARTGEAFF
>.|TRBV4-3|.|TRBJ1-1
CASSQDGGGGTEAFF
>.|TRBV3-1/TRBV3-2|.|TRBJ1-5
CASSQDLTANQPQHF
>.|TRBV3-1/TRBV3-2|.|TRBJ1-2
CASSQVPGGHGYTF
>.|TRBV6-2/TRBV6-3|.|TRBJ2-2
CASSPGHANTGELFF
>few|TRBV5-4|TRBD2|TRBJ2-1
CASSGRGGNNEQFF
>.|TRBV3-1/TRBV3-2|TRBD2|TRBJ2-7
CASRLPFRSGTTYEQYF
>.|TRBV6-6|TRBD2|TRBJ2-3
CASSRDVAGVSTDTQYF
>.|TRBV3-1/TRBV3-2|TRBD1|TRBJ1-1
CASSQVPGTGGTEAFF
>.|TRBV27|TRBD2|TRBJ2-1
CASSLLGLAVSYNEQFF
>.|TRBV28|TRBD1|TRBJ2-5
CASSPTQGEWETQYF
>.|TRBV5-1|.|TRBJ2-7
CASSLASGNSNEQYF
>once|TRBV5-4|TRBD1|TRBJ2-3
CASKPGTVSTDTQYF
>.|TRBV12-3/TRBV12-4|TRBD2|TRBJ2-5
CASGHGGSGQYF
>.|TRBV7-8|.|TRBJ1-4
CASSSAPQGSSFATNEKLFF
>.|TRBV6-6|TRBD2|TRBJ2-3
CASSLGTSLPPATDTQYF
>.|TRBV12-5|.|TRBJ2-2
CASGEGVGTGELFF
>.|TRBV20-1|.|TRBJ2-7
CSASKVDGFYEQYF
>.|TRBV28|TRBD1|TRBJ1-2
CASSSGQGNYGYTF
>few|TRBV5-1|TRBD1|TRBJ1-2
CASSLTGTGGSYTF
>.|TRBV5-4|.|TRBJ2-1
CASRLQRGSYNEQFF
>few|TRBV3-1/TRBV3-2|.|TRBJ2-3
CASSLLTSDTQYF
>.|TRBV7-7|TRBD2|TRBJ2-1
CASSLTSGGGEQFF
>.|TRBV5-1|.|TRBJ2-4
CASSLDPGVAKNIQYF
>.|TRBV5-4|TRBD1|TRBJ2-2
CASSYTGGTNTGELFF
>once|TRBV7-2|.|TRBJ2-5
CASSLGPERTQYF
>.|TRBV10-2|.|TRBJ1-1
CASSDPPQGNTEAFF
>.|TRBV12-3/TRBV12-4|.|TRBJ1-6
CASSLRTVAPLHF
>.|TRBV19|TRBD1|TRBJ2-5
CASSIPGTGAPQETQYF
>.|TRBV12-3/TRBV12-4|.|TRBJ1-4
CASSLLGRWGLFF
>.|TRBV27|TRBD2|TRBJ2-7
CASSLSPPGGFYEQYF
>.|TRBV11-2|TRBD2|TRBJ2-7
CASSLRTSGDYEQYF
>few|TRBV6-6|TRBD1|TRBJ1-5
CASRPPGQGDQPQHF
>.|TRBV19|TRBD1|TRBJ2-7
CASRPRTGVTYEQYF
>.|TRBV24-1|.|TRBJ2-3
CATSDPTESTDTQYF
>once|TRBV2|.|TRBJ2-7
CASSTLSTRGYEQYF
>.|TRBV6-5|.|TRBJ2-5
CASSWLAAETQYF
>.|TRBV5-4|TRBD2|TRBJ2-2
CASSLGLAGGNTGELFF
>.|TRBV10-3|.|TRBJ2-1
CAISESRGTTKGAYNEQFF
>.|TRBV18|.|TRBJ1-1
CASSPPGGGGSTEAFF
>.|TRBV5-8|.|TRBJ2-7
CASSFGQYEQYF